A selection of T cell receptor beta chains follows, all from one sample in a study of T cell responses to AZD1222 COVID-19 vaccine. Some clones are missing from TCRdb's copy, which holds only in-frame ones; the method was immunoSEQ multiplex PCR. The table includes about 180,000 clones, 80% to 90% detected once. The starting material was peripheral blood, obtained 28 days after the second AZD1222 dose. These receptors all come from an adult who received the AZD1222 COVID-19 vaccine. CDR3s include the opening cysteine and the closing phenylalanine or tryptophan. The D gene is left open where the match is weak. Clone size is not always given. Where it is, it says once, few, many or a class for expanded clones.

size: once; D: -; V: TRBV6-2/TRBV6-3; J: TRBJ1-5; DNA: TGTGCCAGCATTTCCTCTCGGGGCAGGGCCCAGGCCCAGCATTTT; CDR3: CASISSRGRAQAQHF
size: -; D: -; V: TRBV3-1/TRBV3-2; J: TRBJ2-3; DNA: TGTGCCAGCAGCCAATCGACGGATCTCCTCCAGTATTTT; CDR3: CASSQSTDLLQYF
size: -; D: TRBD2; V: TRBV19; J: TRBJ2-1; DNA: TGTGCCAGTAGTATAGATCGCGGGGGGTCCTACAATGAGCAGTTCTTC; CDR3: CASSIDRGGSYNEQFF
size: -; D: -; V: TRBV7-9; J: TRBJ1-1; DNA: TGTGCCAGCAGCCAGGACGGGAACACTGAAGCTTTCTTT; CDR3: CASSQDGNTEAFF
size: -; D: TRBD1; V: TRBV5-1; J: TRBJ2-2; DNA: TGCGCCAGCAACCCGAATACAGGGGGCGGCGGGGAGCTGTTTTTT; CDR3: CASNPNTGGGGELFF
size: -; D: -; V: TRBV2; J: TRBJ2-1; DNA: TGTGCCAGCAGTGAAGTAAATGAGCAGTTCTTC; CDR3: CASSEVNEQFF
size: -; D: TRBD1; V: TRBV28; J: TRBJ1-2; DNA: TGTGCCAGCAGTTTATCCCGACAGGGTCTCAGCTATGGCTACACCTTC; CDR3: CASSLSRQGLSYGYTF
size: -; D: -; V: TRBV6-2/TRBV6-3; J: TRBJ2-2; DNA: TGTGCCAGCAGTAACAACGCGGTGTCACCCCTCCGGGGCACCGGGGAGCTGTTTTTT; CDR3: CASSNNAVSPLRGTGELFF
size: -; D: -; V: TRBV6-5; J: TRBJ2-1; DNA: TGTGCCAGCAACACAGAGGCATATCCCTACAATGAGCAGTTCTTC; CDR3: CASNTEAYPYNEQFF
size: -; D: -; V: TRBV5-4; J: TRBJ2-7; DNA: TGTGCCAGCAGCTTGCAGGGTACCTACGAGCAGTACTTC; CDR3: CASSLQGTYEQYF
size: -; D: -; V: TRBV6-2/TRBV6-3; J: TRBJ2-7; DNA: TGTGCCAGCAGTCCACTAGGCTACGAGCAGTACTTC; CDR3: CASSPLGYEQYF
size: -; D: TRBD1; V: TRBV18; J: TRBJ2-2; DNA: TGTGCCAGCTCACCACCGAACCGGGACAGGGGGCAAGGGGAGCTGTTTTTT; CDR3: CASSPPNRDRGQGELFF
size: -; D: TRBD2; V: TRBV3-1/TRBV3-2; J: TRBJ2-3; DNA: TGTGCCAGCAGCCAAGATTTGCGGGGGGGCACAGATACGCAGTATTTT; CDR3: CASSQDLRGGTDTQYF
size: -; D: -; V: TRBV11-2; J: TRBJ2-5; DNA: TGTGCCAGCAGTTTCAGGCGAGGGGGTCCAGAGACCCAGTACTTC; CDR3: CASSFRRGGPETQYF
size: -; D: -; V: TRBV6-6; J: TRBJ2-3; DNA: TGTGCCAGCAGTTGGTCCCTCACAGATACGCAGTATTTT; CDR3: CASSWSLTDTQYF
size: -; D: -; V: TRBV6-5; J: TRBJ2-5; DNA: TGTGCCAGCAGTTACTCGAGGACGCCGGAGACCCAGTACTTC; CDR3: CASSYSRTPETQYF
size: -; D: TRBD1; V: TRBV2; J: TRBJ2-5; DNA: TGTGCCAGCAGTGGCCCGGGACAGGGCCTAGAGACCCAGTACTTC; CDR3: CASSGPGQGLETQYF
size: -; D: -; V: TRBV7-9; J: TRBJ1-1; DNA: TGTGCCAGCAGCGCGCGGACAGATAGCACTGAAGCTTTCTTT; CDR3: CASSARTDSTEAFF
size: -; D: -; V: TRBV9; J: TRBJ1-2; DNA: TGTGCCAGCAGCGTCCGGAGAGACAACAGGTTCCAGGGGGGCTACACCTTC; CDR3: CASSVRRDNRFQGGYTF
size: -; D: -; V: TRBV9; J: TRBJ2-2; DNA: TGTGCCAGCAGCGTTCCAGCTAACACCGGGGAGCTGTTTTTT; CDR3: CASSVPANTGELFF
size: -; D: -; V: TRBV7-2; J: TRBJ1-5; DNA: TGTGCCAGCAGCTTAATGGGATTAGGGAGCAATCAGCCCCAGCATTTT; CDR3: CASSLMGLGSNQPQHF
size: -; D: TRBD1; V: TRBV5-1; J: TRBJ1-2; DNA: TGCGCCAGCAGCTTTGTGGGGACAGGGGACTATGGCTACACCTTC; CDR3: CASSFVGTGDYGYTF
size: once; D: TRBD1; V: TRBV2; J: TRBJ2-5; DNA: TGTGCCAGCAGTGGGCCGGACAGGGGAGAGACCCAGTACTTC; CDR3: CASSGPDRGETQYF
size: once; D: -; V: TRBV7-8; J: TRBJ1-1; DNA: TGTGCCAGCCTAGTACAGCCGGGGACTGAAGCTTTCTTT; CDR3: CASLVQPGTEAFF
size: -; D: TRBD1; V: TRBV6-5; J: TRBJ1-6; DNA: TGTGCCAGCAGTTCGGGACAGCACTCAGGCTCACCCCTCCACTTT; CDR3: CASSSGQHSGSPLHF
size: -; D: -; V: TRBV9; J: TRBJ2-7; DNA: TGTGCCAGCAGCGTAGGCCAATACTTCTACGAGCAGTACTTC; CDR3: CASSVGQYFYEQYF
size: -; D: TRBD1; V: TRBV30; J: TRBJ1-1; DNA: TGTGCCTGGAGTGTACGGGGACAGGGGGCGGCGGGGGCTTTCTTT; CDR3: CAWSVRGQGAAGAFF
size: -; D: -; V: TRBV2; J: TRBJ2-5; DNA: TGTGCCAGCAGTGCTCGGGTAAAGGAAGAGACCCAGTACTTC; CDR3: CASSARVKEETQYF
size: few; D: -; V: TRBV5-1; J: TRBJ1-1; DNA: TGCGCCAGCAGAATCGGGTGGAACACTGAAGCTTTCTTT; CDR3: CASRIGWNTEAFF
size: -; D: -; V: TRBV5-8; J: TRBJ2-2; DNA: TGTGCCAGCAGCCACTTGTTGAGGACGGCGAACACCGGGGAGCTGTTTTTT; CDR3: CASSHLLRTANTGELFF
size: -; D: -; V: TRBV7-2; J: TRBJ1-5; DNA: TGTGCCAGCAGCTTAAGTGGCGGCTATCAGCCCCAGCATTTT; CDR3: CASSLSGGYQPQHF
size: -; D: -; V: TRBV5-1; J: TRBJ2-2; DNA: TGCGCCAGCGCCATGGGGGGCTCGAACACCGGGGAGCTGTTTTTT; CDR3: CASAMGGSNTGELFF
size: -; D: -; V: TRBV19; J: TRBJ1-1; DNA: TGTGCCAGTGCCTATATGAACACTGAAGCTTTCTTT; CDR3: CASAYMNTEAFF
size: once; D: TRBD1; V: TRBV12-3/TRBV12-4; J: TRBJ1-1; DNA: TGTGCCAGCAGCGGACAGGGCAACACTGAAGCTTTCTTT; CDR3: CASSGQGNTEAFF
size: -; D: -; V: TRBV11-2; J: TRBJ1-6; DNA: TGTGCCAGCAGCTTAGAGCAGGGGAGCTCCTATAATTCACCCCTCCACTTT; CDR3: CASSLEQGSSYNSPLHF
size: -; D: -; V: TRBV6-2/TRBV6-3; J: TRBJ2-7; DNA: TGTGCCAGCAGTGTGGGGTTGGGCGAGCAGTACTTC; CDR3: CASSVGLGEQYF
size: -; D: TRBD2; V: TRBV6-5; J: TRBJ2-3; DNA: TGTGCCAGCAGTTACGGACTAGCGGGGGGACGGGATACGCAGTATTTT; CDR3: CASSYGLAGGRDTQYF
size: -; D: -; V: TRBV25-1; J: TRBJ2-7; DNA: TGTGCCAGCTCGATGGATTCCTACGAGCAGTACTTC; CDR3: CASSMDSYEQYF
size: -; D: -; V: TRBV5-1; J: TRBJ1-1; DNA: TGCGCCAGCGCCCTAGGAAGCAGATTGAACACTGAAGCTTTCTTT; CDR3: CASALGSRLNTEAFF
size: -; D: -; V: TRBV5-1; J: TRBJ2-2; DNA: TGCGCCAGCAGCTTGGCCAGGGGCGGCGGGGAGCTGTTTTTT; CDR3: CASSLARGGGELFF
size: -; D: -; V: TRBV6-5; J: TRBJ1-3; DNA: TGTGCCATTAATCAGGGGTGGGGAAACACCATATATTTT; CDR3: CAINQGWGNTIYF
size: once; D: -; V: TRBV19; J: TRBJ1-2; DNA: TGTGCCAGTAGTATACAACCGGGTTCCGGCTATGGCTACACCTTC; CDR3: CASSIQPGSGYGYTF
size: -; D: -; V: TRBV6-5; J: TRBJ1-1; DNA: TGTGCCAGCAGTTACCTGAGGAACACTGAAGCTTTCTTT; CDR3: CASSYLRNTEAFF
size: -; D: -; V: TRBV5-1; J: TRBJ1-5; DNA: TGCGCCAGCAGCATGGGGTCTAGCAATCAGCCCCAGCATTTT; CDR3: CASSMGSSNQPQHF
size: few; D: -; V: TRBV4-3; J: TRBJ1-4; DNA: TGCGCCAGCAGCCAAGAACCAGGCATTAATGAAAAACTGTTTTTT; CDR3: CASSQEPGINEKLFF